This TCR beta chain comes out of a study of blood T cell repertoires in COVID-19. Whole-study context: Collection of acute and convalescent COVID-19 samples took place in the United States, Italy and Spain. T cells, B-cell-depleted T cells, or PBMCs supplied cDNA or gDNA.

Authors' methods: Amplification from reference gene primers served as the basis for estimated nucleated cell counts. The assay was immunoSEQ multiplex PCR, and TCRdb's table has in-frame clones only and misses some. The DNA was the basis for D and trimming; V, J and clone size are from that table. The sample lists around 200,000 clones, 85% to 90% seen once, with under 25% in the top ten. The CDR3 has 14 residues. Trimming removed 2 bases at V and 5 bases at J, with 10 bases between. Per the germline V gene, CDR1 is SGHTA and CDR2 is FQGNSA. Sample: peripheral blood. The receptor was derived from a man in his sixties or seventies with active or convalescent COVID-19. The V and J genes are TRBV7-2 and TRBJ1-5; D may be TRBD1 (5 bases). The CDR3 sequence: CASSLSQGDQPQHF. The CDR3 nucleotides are TGTGCCAGCAGCTTATCCCAGGGTGATCAGCCCCAGCATTTT.